The 18 T cell receptor beta chains below were found in one sample sequenced in a study of cytomegalovirus exposure and HLA in healthy donors. 13 Jbeta primers and 60 Vbeta primers were used for the PCR. Clones were sequenced by immunoSEQ multiplex PCR, and TCRdb holds only the in-frame ones, with some missing. The sample lists about 190,000 clones, about 80% occurring once. Sequenced material: PBMCs. The receptors come from a man aged 35 to 55 in good health and CMV-seropositive.

The CDR3 loop reads CASSLGTGVQYF. CDR3 DNA sequence: TGCGCCAGCAGCTTGGGGACAGGGGTGCAGTACTTC. The chain uses TRBV5-1 and TRBJ2-7; 9 nucleotides agree with TRBD1. Germline CDR1 reads SGHRS; CDR2 reads YFSETQ. This CDR3 spans 12 amino acids. The V segment lost 0 bases and the J segment 9 bases; nucleotides outside the gene matches: 1.

This clone was observed a handful of times. The chain is built from TRBV6-6 and TRBJ2-2; 7 nucleotides match TRBD2. The CDR3 runs to 15 residues. Trimming at V came to 8 bases and at J to 5 bases, leaving 11 bases not matched to a gene. CDR1 is MNHNY, CDR2 SVGAGI, per germline (reference sequence). CDR3 sequence (DNA): TGTGCCAGCGGGGGGGAAGCAGGAAGTACCGGGGAGCTGTTTTTT. Protein product: CASGGEAGSTGELFF.

The chain combines TRBV5-1 with TRBJ2-1; 8 nucleotides line up with TRBD2. CDR3 size: 16 residues. Germline lookup yields CDR1 SGHRS and CDR2 YFSETQ. V lost 4 bases and J lost 7; bases outside the gene matches: 13. The CDR3 DNA follows: TGCGCCAGCAGCGAGCAGCCGCGGACTAGCCATAATGAGCAGTTCTTC. As protein: CASSEQPRTSHNEQFF.

The gene calls are TRBV5-1 and TRBJ1-2; D is uncertain. The CDR3 runs to 15 residues. The V end was cut by 4 bases, the J end by 4 bases, with 17 bases between. Germline loops: CDR1 SGHRS, CDR2 YFSETQ. The CDR3 DNA reads TGCGCCAGCAGCGCCGGCGAGATTGGCGGCTATGGCTACACCTTC. It is translated as CASSAGEIGGYGYTF.

In this sample, this clone turned up once. The sample has other DNA sequences that encode this CDR3 too. J is TRBJ1-4 and V is TRBV18, with 10 bases fitting TRBD1. This CDR3 is 15 amino acids long. Germline V gives CDR1 KGHSH, CDR2 LQKENI. Trimming took 3 bases from V and 5 from J; bases not matched to a gene: 3. CDR3 protein: CASSPPGQGNEKLFF. CDR3 DNA sequence: TGTGCCAGCTCACCCCCGGGACAGGGGAATGAAAAACTGTTTTTT.

This clone has just a few counts. The chain joins TRBV9 to TRBJ2-3; 8 bases line up with TRBD2. The germline gives CDR1 SGDLS, CDR2 YYNGEE. With 3 bases clipped from V and 9 bases from J, the junction kept 12 bases outside the gene matches. The CDR3 runs to 15 residues. CDR3 amino acids: CASSAHDAGGVTQYF. In nucleotides, the CDR3 is TGTGCCAGCAGCGCCCACGATGCGGGGGGCGTAACGCAGTATTTT. Looking up the rest from reference TRBV9 and TRBJ2-3 gives the full variable domain: DSGVTQTPKHLITATGQRVTLRCSPRSGDLSVYWYQQSLDQGLQFLIQYYNGEERAKGNILERFSAQQFPDLHSELNLSSLELGDSALYFCASSAHDAGGVTQYFGPGTRLTVL.

V is TRBV7-9 and J is TRBJ1-1, with D maybe TRBD1 (5 bases). The ends were cut back, 1 base at V and 3 bases at J, with 6 bases in the middle. The CDR3 runs 13 residues. Germline CDR1 and CDR2: SEHNR and FQNEAQ (reference sequence). The CDR3 spells CASSLVGDTEAFF. In DNA form, the CDR3 reads TGTGCCAGCAGCTTAGTAGGGGACACTGAAGCTTTCTTT.

This sequence joins TRBV7-3 and TRBJ2-2; 13 bases map to TRBD2. V was clipped by 4 bases and J by 6 bases; unmatched bases: 2. The CDR3 runs to 15 residues. Per the germline V gene, CDR1 is SGHTA and CDR2 is FQGTGA. The CDR3 region is CASSSGLAGAGELFF. The CDR3 DNA follows: TGTGCCAGCAGCTCAGGACTAGCGGGGGCCGGGGAGCTGTTTTTT.

The V and J genes are TRBV19 and TRBJ1-2, with TRBD1 matching 10 bases. Germline V gives CDR1 LNHDA, CDR2 SQIVND (reference sequence). CDR3 length: 14 residues. The trim removed 6 bases at V and 3 bases at J, leaving 4 bases unmatched. The CDR3 region is CASRAGQGDYGYTF. The DNA of the CDR3 is TGTGCCAGTAGGGCCGGACAGGGGGACTATGGCTACACCTTC.

The V and J genes are TRBV19 and TRBJ2-1, with TRBD2 matching 7 bases. CDR3 length equals 16 residues. Germline values: CDR1 LNHDA, CDR2 SQIVND (reference sequence). The V segment lost 5 bases and the J segment 0 bases; nucleotides outside the gene matches: 7. In DNA, the CDR3 is TGTGCCAGTAGTCCTTCTAGCGGTAGCTCCTACAATGAGCAGTTCTTC. It translates to CASSPSSGSSYNEQFF.

The chain combines TRBV5-1 with TRBJ1-2, with TRBD1 matching over 9 bases. The germline V gene encodes CDR1 SGHRS and CDR2 YFSETQ. There are 16 residues in the CDR3. With 0 bases clipped from V and 2 bases from J, the junction kept 5 bases outside the gene matches. Here the CDR3 reads CASSLDGTGTNYGYTF. The CDR3 nucleotides are TGCGCCAGCAGCTTGGATGGGACAGGGACCAACTATGGCTACACCTTC.

J is TRBJ2-6 and V is TRBV7-3; weak D call: TRBD1 (6 bases). V was shortened by 2 bases and J by 2 bases, with 10 bases between the two germline ends. Looked up from germline, CDR1 is SGHTA and CDR2 is FQGTGA. The CDR3 contains 16 residues. This CDR3 is CASSLATGTGANVLTF. CDR3 nucleotide sequence: TGTGCCAGCAGCTTAGCCACAGGGACTGGGGCCAACGTCCTGACTTTC.

This chain joins TRBV6-1 and TRBJ1-5, with 11 bases aligning to TRBD1. The length of the CDR3 is 14 residues. CDR1 MNHNS and CDR2 SASEGT come from the germline V gene. J lost 9 bases, V lost 6 bases, and 7 bases had no gene match. CDR3 nucleotides: TGTGCCAGCAGCGAGGGACAGGGGGGGAGGCCCCAGCATTTT. This translates into CASSEGQGGRPQHF.

This sequence joins TRBV9 and TRBJ2-3, with 8 bases that match TRBD2. The germline CDR1 and CDR2 sequences are SGDLS and YYNGEE. Trimming cost V 7 bases and J 4 bases; bases outside gene matches: 11. This CDR3 contains 15 residues. The CDR3 nucleotides are TGTGCCAGCGCTCCCGGGGGGGGTAGGTCAGATACGCAGTATTTT. Protein product: CASAPGGGRSDTQYF.

The chain couples TRBV7-3 to TRBJ2-1, with D perhaps TRBD2 (6 bases). V was trimmed by 2 bases and J by 9 bases, leaving 11 bases between them. The germline V gene encodes CDR1 SGHTA and CDR2 FQGTGA. The CDR3 runs to 13 residues. This CDR3 is CASSLVGAGEQFF. The CDR3 DNA follows: TGTGCCAGCAGCTTAGTGGGAGCGGGTGAGCAGTTCTTC.

CDR3 bases: TGCGCCAGCAGCCAAGGACTATCCTACGAGCAGTACTTC. Translating gives CASSQGLSYEQYF. This chain joins TRBV4-1 and TRBJ2-5; TRBD2 might be the D (5 bases). The DNA matches TRBJ2-7 better at its end, which makes the J call doubtful. This CDR3 comprises 13 residues. Germline lookup yields CDR1 MGHRA and CDR2 YSYEKL.

The chain joins TRBV4-3 to TRBJ1-6, with a possible D match to TRBD1 (5 bases). From germline, CDR1 is LGHNA and CDR2 YSLEER. V was clipped by 0 bases and J by 0 bases, with 9 bases between them. The CDR3 runs to 17 residues. The CDR3 bases are TGCGCCAGCAGCCAAGACTACAGGTCCTCCTATAATTCACCCCTCCACTTT. Protein: CASSQDYRSSYNSPLHF.

The V call is TRBV4-2, the J call TRBJ2-7; 7 bases agree with TRBD1. Germline-derived CDR1 and CDR2 are LGHNA and YNFKEQ. Germline trimming cut 1 base from V and 1 base from J; bases unmatched to any gene: 10. CDR3 length: 17 amino acids. CDR3 bases: TGTGCCAGCAGCCAAGCCCGGACAGGCCGGACATCCTACGAGCAGTACTTC. Its protein product is CASSQARTGRTSYEQYF.